Below are 21 T cell receptor beta chains sequenced from a single sample in a study of OX40 agonist ivuxolimab in advanced cancers. Method: immunoSEQ multiplex PCR; TCRdb's copy keeps in-frame clones and lacks some. This sample yields tens of thousands of clones, of which approximately 82% are seen a single time; 1.1% belongs to the top ten. The sequenced sample was CD4+ or CD8+ T cells sorted from blood, obtained in a trial of the OX40 agonist ivuxolimab. These receptors were collected from an adult with an advanced solid tumor such as melanoma, head and neck, liver or kidney cancer.

The chain couples TRBV15 to TRBJ1-3; D perhaps matches TRBD1 (6 bases). CDR1 and CDR2 (germline): LNHNV, YYDKDF (reference sequence). V was trimmed by 3 bases and J by 1 base, leaving 10 bases between them. This CDR3 has 15 residues. This CDR3 is CATSRPGHSGNTIYF. The CDR3 DNA follows: TGTGCCACCAGCAGGCCGGGACATTCTGGAAACACCATATATTTT.

The chain recombines TRBV5-4 with TRBJ2-5; D might be TRBD2 (6 bases). V lost 4 bases to trimming and J lost 5 bases, with 27 bases between them. The CDR3 is 18 residues long. CDR1 and CDR2 from the germline V gene are SGHNT and YYREEE (reference sequence). The CDR3 DNA reads TGTGCCAGCAGCCCCGAAATGGGGGAGGCTCTTGTCTTGGAGACCCAGTACTTC. It yields the protein CASSPEMGEALVLETQYF.

V is TRBV19 and J is TRBJ1-2; 9 bases map to TRBD1. J was trimmed by 6 bases and V by 1 base; bases with no gene match: 12. CDR1 and CDR2 from the germline V gene are LNHDA and SQIVND (reference sequence). CDR3 length equals 17 residues. The CDR3 spells CASSIGNRGQGDDGYTF. DNA of the CDR3: TGTGCCAGTAGTATAGGGAATAGGGGACAGGGCGATGATGGCTACACCTTC.

By its share, this clone is medium-sized. The genes are TRBV7-6 and TRBJ1-6; D ambiguous. CDR3 length: 13 residues. From germline, CDR1 is SGHVS and CDR2 FNYEAQ. The germline V and J ends were trimmed by 0 bases and 10 bases, with 7 bases remaining between them. DNA for the CDR3: TGTGCCAGCAGCTTAGCGCAAGGGTCACCCCTCCACTTT. This codes for CASSLAQGSPLHF.

The V call is TRBV7-9, the J call TRBJ2-2; TRBD1 might be the D (5 bases). This CDR3 contains 15 residues. The V gene lost 5 bases and the J gene lost 4 bases, with 14 bases spanning the gap. Per the germline V gene, CDR1 is SEHNR and CDR2 is FQNEAQ (reference sequence). The DNA of the CDR3 is TGTGCCAGCAGCCCCCTGGCAGGGCCCACCGGGGAGCTGTTTTTT. This sequence encodes CASSPLAGPTGELFF.

This clone was recorded only once. This chain connects TRBV7-2 to TRBJ1-6; TRBD1 is a possible D gene (6 bases). Deletions cut 5 bases from V and 6 bases from J, with 11 bases between. Germline lookup yields CDR1 SGHTA and CDR2 FQGNSA. The CDR3 spans 14 residues. The CDR3 reads CASSVLQGNSPLHF. The DNA for the CDR3 is TGTGCCAGCAGCGTACTACAGGGTAATTCACCCCTCCACTTT.

This clone was observed a handful of times. Other DNA sequences within the sample encode an identical CDR3. The chain uses TRBV28 and TRBJ2-1, with D possibly matching TRBD1 (6 bases). The V and J ends lost 5 bases and 2 bases respectively, with 7 bases between them. The CDR3 is 13 amino acids. The germline gives CDR1 MDHEN, CDR2 SYDVKM. CDR3 bases: TGTGCCAGCAGTCGGGACACCTACAATGAGCAGTTCTTC. Amino acids: CASSRDTYNEQFF.

The rearrangement uses TRBV5-1 and TRBJ1-1; D gene uncertain. The germline V gene has CDR1 SGHRS and CDR2 YFSETQ. The V and J ends lost 0 bases and 1 base respectively, with 7 bases between them. This CDR3 comprises 14 residues. The CDR3 nucleotides are TGCGCCAGCAGCTTGGTCCCCGAGAACACTGAAGCTTTCTTT. Protein product: CASSLVPENTEAFF.

The J gene is TRBJ1-5, the V gene TRBV19; possibly TRBD1 for D (5 bases). The V gene lost 3 bases and the J gene lost 4 bases, with 16 bases spanning the gap. The CDR3 is made up of 16 amino acids. CDR1 and CDR2 from the germline V gene are LNHDA and SQIVND (reference sequence). As DNA, the CDR3 is TGTGCCAGTAGTATTCTCGGGCAGGGAGAAAATCAGCCCCAGCATTTT. Protein sequence: CASSILGQGENQPQHF.

The CDR3, as DNA: TGTGCCAGCCCTACAGGGTCCTACGAGCAGTACTTC. It yields the protein CASPTGSYEQYF. This sequence joins TRBV25-1 and TRBJ2-7; TRBD1 might be the D (6 bases). Germline V gene lookup returns CDR1 MGHDK and CDR2 SYGVNS. This CDR3 has 12 residues. Between the trimmed V and J ends, which lost 8 bases and 1 base, there was a span of 9 bases.

This rearrangement joins TRBV2 to TRBJ1-1; tentatively, D is TRBD1 (6 bases). The germline V gene has CDR1 SNHLY and CDR2 FYNNEI. Between the trimmed V and J ends, which lost 6 bases and 6 bases, there was a span of 14 bases. The CDR3 has 13 residues. The CDR3 sequence: CASRGGAVAEAFF. The DNA for the CDR3 is TGTGCCAGCAGAGGGGGGGCGGTAGCTGAAGCTTTCTTT.

The chain employs TRBV5-1 and TRBJ2-7, with D possibly TRBD1 on 6 matching bases. Trimming pared 4 bases from V and 2 bases from J, leaving 13 bases between. This CDR3 contains 14 residues. Germline V CDR1 and CDR2: SGHRS, YFSETQ. The CDR3 DNA reads TGCGCCAGCAGCATTAACAGGGCCGCCTACGAGCAGTACTTC. This encodes CASSINRAAYEQYF.

The J gene is TRBJ2-5, the V gene TRBV7-2; perhaps TRBD2 as D (6 bases). The CDR3 spans 16 residues. Per germline, CDR1 SGHTA and CDR2 FQGNSA. Deletions cut 5 bases from V and 4 bases from J, with 20 bases between. The CDR3 region is CASSVLMGGSSETQYF. The CDR3 DNA sequence: TGTGCCAGCAGCGTATTGATGGGGGGTTCGTCAGAGACCCAGTACTTC.

This sequence joins TRBV7-6 and TRBJ2-7; D gene uncertain. The germline CDR1 and CDR2 sequences are SGHVS and FNYEAQ. The length of the CDR3 is 13 residues. V dropped 1 base and J dropped 5 bases, with 9 bases sitting between them. The CDR3 region is CASSLVSIDEQYF. Written as DNA, the CDR3 is TGTGCCAGCAGCTTAGTGTCAATCGACGAGCAGTACTTC.

CDR3 DNA: TGTGCCAGCAGTGAAGATCCCGTGAGGATAAAGCAGTTCTTC. Its protein is CASSEDPVRIKQFF. J is TRBJ2-1 and V is TRBV6-1; D not resolved. Germline values: CDR1 MNHNS, CDR2 SASEGT. The V gene lost 1 base and the J gene lost 11 bases, with 15 bases spanning the gap. This CDR3 has 14 residues.

This clone was observed once. The chain links TRBV6-6 to TRBJ1-2, with TRBD1 matching 10 bases. The germline V gene encodes CDR1 MNHNY and CDR2 SVGAGI (reference sequence). The J segment lost 5 bases and the V segment lost 6 bases, leaving 6 bases of the junction unmatched. This CDR3 has 14 amino acids. The CDR3 DNA reads as TGTGCCAGCAGAGTTTCGGGACAGGGGTATGGCTACACCTTC. Translating it yields CASRVSGQGYGYTF.

The chain has TRBV9 and TRBJ2-5; D unresolved. The V gene's germline CDR1 is SGDLS and CDR2 YYNGEE. This CDR3 comprises 16 residues. Deletions cut 0 bases from V and 1 base from J, with 13 bases between. The CDR3 bases are TGTGCCAGCAGCGTAGGTAACCCTCGGCTCCAAGAGACCCAGTACTTC. It specifies CASSVGNPRLQETQYF.

V gene TRBV4-3 combines with J gene TRBJ1-2, with D possibly being TRBD1 (5 bases). The CDR3 spans 14 residues. V shed 4 bases and J shed 3 bases, with 12 bases lying between them. CDR1 LGHNA and CDR2 YSLEER come from the germline V gene. Written as DNA, the CDR3 is TGCGCCAGCAGCCGCAGGGACCGGTACTATGGCTACACCTTC. It translates to CASSRRDRYYGYTF.

This chain connects TRBV2 to TRBJ1-2, with D possibly TRBD1 on 5 matching bases. The V end was cut by 6 bases, the J end by 1 base, with 9 bases between. CDR3 length: 13 residues. Per germline, CDR1 SNHLY and CDR2 FYNNEI. CDR3 sequence: CASRQDSNYGYTF. CDR3 DNA: TGTGCCAGCAGACAAGACAGTAACTATGGCTACACCTTC.

This clone was detected only once. J is TRBJ2-7 and V is TRBV6-6; 7 bases align to TRBD1. Germline values: CDR1 MNHNY, CDR2 SVGAGI (reference sequence). V was clipped by 6 bases and J by 7 bases; unmatched bases: 9. The CDR3 sequence is 13 residues long. The CDR3 sequence is CASSRDREGEQYF. CDR3 bases: TGTGCCAGCAGCCGTGACAGGGAAGGGGAGCAGTACTTC.

This rearrangement joins TRBV19 to TRBJ1-1; D may be TRBD1 (6 bases). Germline loops: CDR1 LNHDA, CDR2 SQIVND (reference sequence). The CDR3 is made up of 15 amino acids. Trimming removed 5 bases from V and 0 bases from J, with 13 bases in between. The CDR3 reads CASSVTGIMNTEAFF. The CDR3 bases are TGTGCCAGTAGTGTTACAGGGATCATGAACACTGAAGCTTTCTTT. Using reference TRBV19 and TRBJ1-1 for the parts outside the CDR3, the full variable domain is DGGITQSPKYLFRKEGQNVTLSCEQNLNHDAMYWYRQDPGQGLRLIYYSQIVNDFQKGDIAEGYSVSREKKESFPLTVTSAQKNPTAFYLCASSVTGIMNTEAFFGQGTRLTVV.